One and the same sample provided the 5 T cell receptor beta chains below, sequenced in a study of T cells in Graves' hyperthyroidism and ophthalmopathy. The TCR beta CDR3 regions underwent amplification using RNA transcripts as the source. TCR CDR3 regions were first amplified by RT-PCR with HTBI primers. TCRdb ran MiXCR on the multiplex PCR reads and lists one entry per CDR3 protein. The sample lists about 560,000 distinct CDR3 sequences; 16% were seen once. The sequencing sample was made of blood. Receptor source: a woman aged 18-35 years with Graves' hyperthyroidism.

This clonotype was picked up a small number of times. The chain has TRBV2 and TRBJ2-3, with no clear D. From germline, CDR1 is SNHLY and CDR2 FYNNEI. V lost 5 bases, J lost 2 bases, and 11 bases lay in between. This CDR3 region has 14 residues. CDR3 nucleotide sequence: TGTGCCAGCAGTATCCGGGCGCTCACAGATACGCAGTATTTT. Translating gives CASSIRALTDTQYF.

J is TRBJ1-1 and V is TRBV7-9, with D possibly being TRBD1 (6 bases). CDR1 is SEHNR, CDR2 FQNEAQ, per germline (reference sequence). Trimming stripped 5 bases from V and 4 bases from J, with 23 bases between. CDR3 size: 17 residues. The CDR3 nucleotides read TGTGCCAGCAGCCCGGGGGGCAGGTCCAAAGCGGGCACTGAAGCTTTCTTT. It yields the protein CASSPGGRSKAGTEAFF.

The table lists this clonotype with many counts. The chain combines TRBV2 with TRBJ2-7, with D perhaps TRBD2 (5 bases). The CDR3 length is 15 residues. Trimming shortened V by 6 bases and J by 0 bases, and 15 bases separated the two germline ends. Germline-derived CDR1 and CDR2 are SNHLY and FYNNEI. The CDR3 spells CASRRSSGLSYEQYF. Here the CDR3 DNA reads TGTGCCAGCAGGCGGTCCAGCGGCCTCTCCTACGAGCAGTACTTC.

Of note for this clonotype: Given a much more abundant clone one base away, this may be a read error. The chain is built from TRBV28 and TRBJ2-1; D remains ambiguous. This CDR3 is 14 amino acids long. Germline loops: CDR1 MDHEN, CDR2 SYDVKM. CDR3 sequence reads: CASSRHAGGNGQFF. Here the CDR3 DNA reads TGTGCCAGCAGCCGTCACGCCGGCGGCAATGGGCAGTTCTTC. Based on the CDR3 plus reference TRBV28 and TRBJ2-1, the full variable domain is DVKVTQSSRYLVKRTGEKVFLECVQDMDHENMFWYRQDPGLGLRLIYFSYDVKMKEKGDIPEGYSVSREKKERFSLILESASTNQTSMYLCASSRHAGGNGQFFGPGTRLTVL.

The V gene is TRBV19, the J gene TRBJ1-4; perhaps TRBD1 as D (6 bases). V lost 2 bases to trimming and J lost 0 bases, with 10 bases between them. CDR3 size: 16 residues. Looked up from germline, CDR1 is LNHDA and CDR2 is SQIVND (reference sequence). CDR3 sequence: CASSIQGPATNEKLFF. The CDR3 DNA reads as TGTGCCAGTAGTATACAGGGGCCTGCAACTAATGAAAAACTGTTTTTT.